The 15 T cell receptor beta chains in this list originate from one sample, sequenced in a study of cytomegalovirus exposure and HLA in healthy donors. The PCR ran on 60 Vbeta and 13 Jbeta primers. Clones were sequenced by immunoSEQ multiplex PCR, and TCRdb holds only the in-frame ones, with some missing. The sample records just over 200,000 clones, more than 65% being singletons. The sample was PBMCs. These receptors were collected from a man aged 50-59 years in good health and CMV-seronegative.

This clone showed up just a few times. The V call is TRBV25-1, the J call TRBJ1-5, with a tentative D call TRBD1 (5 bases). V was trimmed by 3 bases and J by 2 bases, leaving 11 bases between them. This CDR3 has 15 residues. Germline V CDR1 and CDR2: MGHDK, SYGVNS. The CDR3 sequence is CASSDGGGGNQPQHF. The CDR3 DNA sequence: TGTGCCAGCAGTGACGGGGGAGGAGGCAATCAGCCCCAGCATTTT.

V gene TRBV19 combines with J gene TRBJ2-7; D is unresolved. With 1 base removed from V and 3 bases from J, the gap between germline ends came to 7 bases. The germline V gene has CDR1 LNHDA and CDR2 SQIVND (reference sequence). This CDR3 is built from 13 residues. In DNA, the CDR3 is TGTGCCAGTAGTATAGGGCTGAACTACGAGCAGTACTTC. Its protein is CASSIGLNYEQYF.

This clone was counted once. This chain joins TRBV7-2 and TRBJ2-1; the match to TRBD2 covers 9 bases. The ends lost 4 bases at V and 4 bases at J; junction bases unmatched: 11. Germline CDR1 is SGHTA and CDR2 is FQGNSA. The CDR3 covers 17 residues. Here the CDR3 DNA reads TGTGCCAGCAGCTCCCCTTATCTAGCGGGGATTTACAATGAGCAGTTCTTC. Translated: CASSSPYLAGIYNEQFF.

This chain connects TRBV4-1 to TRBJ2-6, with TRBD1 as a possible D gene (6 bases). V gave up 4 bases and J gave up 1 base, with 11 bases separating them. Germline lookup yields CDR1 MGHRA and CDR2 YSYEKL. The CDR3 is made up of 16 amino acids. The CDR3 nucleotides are TGCGCCAGCAGCCCATCCACAGGGTCTGGGGCCAACGTCCTGACTTTC. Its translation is CASSPSTGSGANVLTF.

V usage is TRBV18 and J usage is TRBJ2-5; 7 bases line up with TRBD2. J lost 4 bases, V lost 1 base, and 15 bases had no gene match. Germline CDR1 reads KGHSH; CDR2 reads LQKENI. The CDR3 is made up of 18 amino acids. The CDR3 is CASSPLTRDYEDGETQYF. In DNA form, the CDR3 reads TGTGCCAGCTCACCACTTACCCGGGACTACGAGGATGGAGAGACCCAGTACTTC.

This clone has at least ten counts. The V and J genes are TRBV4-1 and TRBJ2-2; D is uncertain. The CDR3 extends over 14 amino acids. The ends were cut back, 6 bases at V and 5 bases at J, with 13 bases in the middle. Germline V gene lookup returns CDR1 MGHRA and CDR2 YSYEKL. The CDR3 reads CASRPVLRTGELFF. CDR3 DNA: TGCGCCAGCAGACCCGTGCTGAGAACCGGGGAGCTGTTTTTT.

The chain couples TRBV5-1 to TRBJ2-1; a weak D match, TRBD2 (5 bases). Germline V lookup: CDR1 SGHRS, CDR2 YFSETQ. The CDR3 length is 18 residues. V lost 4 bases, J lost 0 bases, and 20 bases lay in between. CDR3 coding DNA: TGCGCCAGCAGCCCTTATTGGGCAGCGGCTAGCTCCTACAATGAGCAGTTCTTC. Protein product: CASSPYWAAASSYNEQFF.

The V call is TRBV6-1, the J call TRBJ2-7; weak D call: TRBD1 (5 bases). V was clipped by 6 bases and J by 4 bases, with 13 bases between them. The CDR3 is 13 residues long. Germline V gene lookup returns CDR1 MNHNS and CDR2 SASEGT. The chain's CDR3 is CASRSDSPYEQYF. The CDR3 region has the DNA TGTGCCAGCAGATCAGACAGCCCTTACGAGCAGTACTTC.

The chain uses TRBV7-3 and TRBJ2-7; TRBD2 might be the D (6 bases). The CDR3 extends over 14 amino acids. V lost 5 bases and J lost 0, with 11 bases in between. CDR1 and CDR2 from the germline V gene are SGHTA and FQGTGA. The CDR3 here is CASSPSGGSYEQYF. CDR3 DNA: TGTGCCAGCAGCCCCTCCGGGGGCTCCTACGAGCAGTACTTC.

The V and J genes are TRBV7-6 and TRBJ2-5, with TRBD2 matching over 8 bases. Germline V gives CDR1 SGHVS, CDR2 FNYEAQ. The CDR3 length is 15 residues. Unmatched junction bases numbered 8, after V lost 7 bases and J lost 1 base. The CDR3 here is CASKGASGPQETQYF. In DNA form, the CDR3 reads TGTGCCAGCAAAGGGGCTAGCGGGCCCCAAGAGACCCAGTACTTC.

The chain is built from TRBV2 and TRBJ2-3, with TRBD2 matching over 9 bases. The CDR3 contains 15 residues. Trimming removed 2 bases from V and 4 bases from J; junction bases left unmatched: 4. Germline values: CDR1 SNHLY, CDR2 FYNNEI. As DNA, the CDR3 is TGTGCCAGCAGTGAATTGGTAGCGGGAGCAGATACGCAGTATTTT. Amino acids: CASSELVAGADTQYF. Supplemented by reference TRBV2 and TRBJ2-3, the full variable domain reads EPEVTQTPSHQVTQMGQEVILRCVPISNHLYFYWYRQILGQKVEFLVSFYNNEISEKSEIFDDQFSVERPDGSNFTLKIRSTKLEDSAMYFCASSELVAGADTQYFGPGTRLTVL.

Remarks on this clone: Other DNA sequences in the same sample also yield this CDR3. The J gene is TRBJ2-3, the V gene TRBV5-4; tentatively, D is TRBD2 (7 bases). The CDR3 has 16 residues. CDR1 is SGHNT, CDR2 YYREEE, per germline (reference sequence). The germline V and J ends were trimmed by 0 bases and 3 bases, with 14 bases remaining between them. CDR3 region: CASSLGGGQGTDTQYF. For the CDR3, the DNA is TGTGCCAGCAGCTTGGGGGGAGGGCAGGGGACAGATACGCAGTATTTT.

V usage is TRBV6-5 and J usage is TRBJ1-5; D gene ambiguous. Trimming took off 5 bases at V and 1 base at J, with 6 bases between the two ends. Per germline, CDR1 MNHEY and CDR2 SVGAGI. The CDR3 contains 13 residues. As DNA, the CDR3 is TGTGCCAGCAGTCGGGGAAGCAATCAGCCCCAGCATTTT. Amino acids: CASSRGSNQPQHF.

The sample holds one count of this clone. This CDR3 is CASSRPEPGEQYF. The CDR3 nucleotides are TGCGCCAGCAGCCGCCCCGAGCCCGGCGAGCAGTACTTC. The V call is TRBV4-1, the J call TRBJ2-7; D unclear. From germline, CDR1 is MGHRA and CDR2 YSYEKL. The CDR3 is 13 amino acids. Trimming pared 4 bases from V and 6 bases from J, leaving 13 bases between.

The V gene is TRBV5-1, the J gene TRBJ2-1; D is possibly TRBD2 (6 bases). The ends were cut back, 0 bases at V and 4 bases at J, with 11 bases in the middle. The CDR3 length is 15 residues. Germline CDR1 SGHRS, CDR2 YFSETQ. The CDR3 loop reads CASSLGGVTYNEQFF. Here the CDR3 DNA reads TGCGCCAGCAGCTTGGGCGGGGTCACATACAATGAGCAGTTCTTC.